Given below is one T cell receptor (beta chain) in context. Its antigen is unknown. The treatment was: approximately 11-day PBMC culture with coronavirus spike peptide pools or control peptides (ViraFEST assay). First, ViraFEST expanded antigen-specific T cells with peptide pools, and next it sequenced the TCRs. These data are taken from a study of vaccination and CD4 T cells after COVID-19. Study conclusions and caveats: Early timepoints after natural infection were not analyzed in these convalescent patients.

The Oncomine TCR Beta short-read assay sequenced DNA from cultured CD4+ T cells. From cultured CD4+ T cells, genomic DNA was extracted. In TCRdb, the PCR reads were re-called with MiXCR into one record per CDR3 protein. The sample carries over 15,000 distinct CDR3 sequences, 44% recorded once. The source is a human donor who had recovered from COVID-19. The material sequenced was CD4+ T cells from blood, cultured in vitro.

Written as DNA, the CDR3 is TGCAGTGCTAGGGAACCCTTAGCCGGGGACATTCAGTACTTC. Translated: CSAREPLAGDIQYF. The V gene is TRBV20-1, the J gene TRBJ2-4, with TRBD2 as a possible D gene (5 bases). V shed 3 bases and J shed 8 bases, with 17 bases lying between them. The CDR3 is 14 residues long. CDR1 is DFQATT, CDR2 SNEGSKA, per germline (reference sequence).